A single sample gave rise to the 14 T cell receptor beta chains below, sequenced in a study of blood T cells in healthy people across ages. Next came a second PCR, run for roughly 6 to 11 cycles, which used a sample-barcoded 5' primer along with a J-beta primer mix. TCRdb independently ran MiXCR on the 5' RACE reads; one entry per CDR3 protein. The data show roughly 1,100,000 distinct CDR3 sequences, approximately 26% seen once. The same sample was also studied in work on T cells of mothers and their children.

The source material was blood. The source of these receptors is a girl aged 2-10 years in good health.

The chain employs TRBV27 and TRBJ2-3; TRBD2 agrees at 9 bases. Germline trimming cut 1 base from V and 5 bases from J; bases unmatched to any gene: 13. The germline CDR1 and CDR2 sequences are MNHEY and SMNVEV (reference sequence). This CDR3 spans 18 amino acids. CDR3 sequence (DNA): TGTGCCAGCAGTTTATGGGGTACGGCGGGAGGGCCAGGAGATACGCAGTATTTT. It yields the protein CASSLWGTAGGPGDTQYF.

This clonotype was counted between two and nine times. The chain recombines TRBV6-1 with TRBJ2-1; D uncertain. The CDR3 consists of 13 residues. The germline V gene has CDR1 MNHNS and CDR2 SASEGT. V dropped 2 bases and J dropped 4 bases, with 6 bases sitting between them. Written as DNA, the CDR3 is TGTGCCAGCAGTGAACGGCAGTACAATGAGCAGTTCTTC. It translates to CASSERQYNEQFF.

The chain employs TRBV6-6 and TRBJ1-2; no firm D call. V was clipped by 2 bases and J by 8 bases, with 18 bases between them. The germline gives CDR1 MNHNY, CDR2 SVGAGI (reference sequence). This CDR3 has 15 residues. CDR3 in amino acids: CASSYPAVADGGYTF. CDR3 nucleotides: TGTGCCAGCAGTTACCCGGCGGTGGCTGATGGGGGCTACACCTTC.

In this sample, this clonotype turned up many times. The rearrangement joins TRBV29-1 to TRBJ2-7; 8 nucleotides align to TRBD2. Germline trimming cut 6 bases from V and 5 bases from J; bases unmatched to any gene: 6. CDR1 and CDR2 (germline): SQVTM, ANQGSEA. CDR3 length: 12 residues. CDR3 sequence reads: CSVLAEVHEQYF. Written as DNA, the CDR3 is TGCAGCGTACTAGCGGAGGTCCACGAGCAGTACTTC.

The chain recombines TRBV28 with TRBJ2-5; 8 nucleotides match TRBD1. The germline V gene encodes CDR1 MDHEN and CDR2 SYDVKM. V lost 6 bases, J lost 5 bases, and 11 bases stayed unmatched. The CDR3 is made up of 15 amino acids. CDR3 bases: TGTGCCAGCAGCCTCATTGGGACAGGAGGGGAGACCCAGTACTTC. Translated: CASSLIGTGGETQYF.

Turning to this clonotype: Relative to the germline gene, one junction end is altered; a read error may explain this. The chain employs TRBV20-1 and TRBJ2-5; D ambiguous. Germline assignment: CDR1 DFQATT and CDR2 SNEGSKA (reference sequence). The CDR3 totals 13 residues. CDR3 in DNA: TGCAGTGCTAGAGACGGCGGACCCCAGACCCGGTACTTC. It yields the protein CSARDGGPQTRYF.

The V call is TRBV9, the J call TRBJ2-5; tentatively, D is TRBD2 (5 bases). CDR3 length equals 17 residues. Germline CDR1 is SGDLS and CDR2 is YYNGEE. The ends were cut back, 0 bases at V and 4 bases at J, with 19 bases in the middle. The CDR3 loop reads CASSVGARWEQAETQYF. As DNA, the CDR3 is TGTGCCAGCAGCGTAGGGGCACGGTGGGAGCAGGCAGAGACCCAGTACTTC.

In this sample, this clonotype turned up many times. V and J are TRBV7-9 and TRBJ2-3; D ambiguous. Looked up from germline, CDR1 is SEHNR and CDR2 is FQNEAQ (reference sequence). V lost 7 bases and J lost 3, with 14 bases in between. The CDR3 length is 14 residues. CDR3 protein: CASNVDGLTDTQYF. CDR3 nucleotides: TGTGCCAGCAACGTGGACGGTTTAACAGATACGCAGTATTTT.

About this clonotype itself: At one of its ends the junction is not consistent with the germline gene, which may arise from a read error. CDR3 in DNA: TGTGCCAGCAGCCTAGGGACTAGCGGGATGTGGGGTGATACGCTGTATTTT. This codes for CASSLGTSGMWGDTLYF. The chain links TRBV28 to TRBJ2-3, with 13 bases identical to TRBD2. The germline CDR1 and CDR2 sequences are MDHEN and SYDVKM. This CDR3 has 17 amino acids.

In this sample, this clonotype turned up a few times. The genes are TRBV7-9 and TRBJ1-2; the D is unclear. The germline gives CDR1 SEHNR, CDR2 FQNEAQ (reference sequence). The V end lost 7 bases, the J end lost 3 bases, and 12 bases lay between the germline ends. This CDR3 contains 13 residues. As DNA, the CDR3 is TGTGCCAGCAAAGGGCCCCGGGACTATGGCTACACCTTC. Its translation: CASKGPRDYGYTF. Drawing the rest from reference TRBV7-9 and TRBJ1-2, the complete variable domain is DTGVSQNPRHKITKRGQNVTFRCDPISEHNRLYWYRQTLGQGPEFLTYFQNEAQLEKSRLLSDRFSAERPKGSFSTLEIQRTEQGDSAMYLCASKGPRDYGYTFGSGTRLTVV.

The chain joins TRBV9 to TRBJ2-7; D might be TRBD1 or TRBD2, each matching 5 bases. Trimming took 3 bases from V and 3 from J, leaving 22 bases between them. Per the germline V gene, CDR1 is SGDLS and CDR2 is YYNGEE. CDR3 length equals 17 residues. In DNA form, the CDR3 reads TGTGCCAGCAGCGAGGGTATCTTCTTCGGGGCCGACTACGAGCAGTACTTC. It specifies CASSEGIFFGADYEQYF.

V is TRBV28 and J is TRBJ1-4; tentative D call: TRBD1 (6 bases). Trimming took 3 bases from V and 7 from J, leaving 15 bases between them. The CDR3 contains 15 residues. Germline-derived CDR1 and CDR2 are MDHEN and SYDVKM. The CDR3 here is CASSLSGAPSEKLFF. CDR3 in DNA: TGTGCCAGCAGTTTGTCAGGGGCCCCTAGTGAAAAACTGTTTTTT.

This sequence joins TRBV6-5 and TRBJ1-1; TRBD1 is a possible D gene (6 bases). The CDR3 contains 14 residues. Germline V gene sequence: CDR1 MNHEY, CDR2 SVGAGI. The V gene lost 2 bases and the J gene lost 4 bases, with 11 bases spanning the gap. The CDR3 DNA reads TGTGCCAGCAGTTACATTGCAGGGGTCACTGAAGCTTTCTTT. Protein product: CASSYIAGVTEAFF.

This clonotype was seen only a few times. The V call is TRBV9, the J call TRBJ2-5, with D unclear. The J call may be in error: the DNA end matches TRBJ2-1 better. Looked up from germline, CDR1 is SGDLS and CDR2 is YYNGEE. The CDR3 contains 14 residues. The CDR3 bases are TGTGCCAGCAGCGTCCGAGACCAGGACAATGAGCAGTTCTTC. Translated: CASSVRDQDNEQFF.